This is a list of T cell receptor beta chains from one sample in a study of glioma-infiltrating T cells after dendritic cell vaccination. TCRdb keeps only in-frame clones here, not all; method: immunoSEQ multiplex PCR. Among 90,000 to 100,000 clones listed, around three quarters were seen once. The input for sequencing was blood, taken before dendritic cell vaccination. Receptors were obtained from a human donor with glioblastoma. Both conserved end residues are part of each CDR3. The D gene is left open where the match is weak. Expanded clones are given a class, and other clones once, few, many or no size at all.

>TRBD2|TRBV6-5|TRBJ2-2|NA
TGTGCCAGCAGTTACTCGGGGGGGACCGGGGAGCTGTTTTTT
CASSYSGGTGELFF
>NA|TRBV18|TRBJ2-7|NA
TGTGCCAGCTCAAACCCGGGTCTTTATCGCTACGAGCAGTACTTC
CASSNPGLYRYEQYF
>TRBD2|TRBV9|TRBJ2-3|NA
TGTGCCAGCAGCGTAGAGGTGGGGACTAGGGGATTCGGTACGCAGTATTTT
CASSVEVGTRGFGTQYF
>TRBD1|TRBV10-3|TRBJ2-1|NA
TGTGCCGGGGGGACAGGGGTCTACAATGAGCAGTTCTTC
CAGGTGVYNEQFF
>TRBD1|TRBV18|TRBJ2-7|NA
TGTGCCAGCTCACCACAACCGCCGGGACAGGGGTACGAGCAGTACTTC
CASSPQPPGQGYEQYF
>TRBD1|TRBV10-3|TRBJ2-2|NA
TGTGCCATCAGCGGTAACCTTAAACCTGGCGAGAAAGAGACAGGGAGAGGCCACACCGGGGAGCTGTTTTTT
CAISGNLKPGEKETGRGHTGELFF
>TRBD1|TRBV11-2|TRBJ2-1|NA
TGTGCCAGCAGCGTAGGGACAGGGCTTGTCTACAATGAGCAGTTCTTC
CASSVGTGLVYNEQFF
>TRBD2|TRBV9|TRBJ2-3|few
TGTGCCAGCAGCGTACTGGCGGGGGGCACAGATACGCAGTATTTT
CASSVLAGGTDTQYF
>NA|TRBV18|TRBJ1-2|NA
TGTGCCAGCTCACCATCCGACTATGGCTACACCTTC
CASSPSDYGYTF
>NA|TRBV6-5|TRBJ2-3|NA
TGTGCCAGCAGGGGCGCTGGAACAGATACGCAGTATTTT
CASRGAGTDTQYF
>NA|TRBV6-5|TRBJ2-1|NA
TGTGCCAGCAGACGCCAGGGGGGCAATGAGCAGTTCTTC
CASRRQGGNEQFF
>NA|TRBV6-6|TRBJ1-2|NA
TGTGCCAGCAGTTATTGGGGAGGGGGCTACACCTTC
CASSYWGGGYTF
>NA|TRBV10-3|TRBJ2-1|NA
TGTGCCATCAGTGATAGGCAGGTATACAATGAGCAGTTCTTC
CAISDRQVYNEQFF
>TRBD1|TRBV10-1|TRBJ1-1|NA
TGCGCCAGCAGTCCTTGGACAGGGGCGAACACTGAAGCTTTCTTT
CASSPWTGANTEAFF
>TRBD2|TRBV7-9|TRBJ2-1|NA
TGTGCCAGCAGCCTACGGCGACTAGCGGGGGTCTACAATGAGCAGTTCTTC
CASSLRRLAGVYNEQFF
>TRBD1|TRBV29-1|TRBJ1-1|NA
TGCAGCGCCACAGGGGTTTGGGGTGAAGCTTTCTTT
CSATGVWGEAFF
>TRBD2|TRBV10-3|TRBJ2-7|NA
TGTGCCATCAGTGATAGGCGGGAGGGCCTGCTCGAGCAGTACTTC
CAISDRREGLLEQYF
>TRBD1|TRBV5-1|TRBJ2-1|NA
TGCGCCAGCAGCCAGCTCCGGGACAGTGCCTACAATGAGCAGTTCTTC
CASSQLRDSAYNEQFF
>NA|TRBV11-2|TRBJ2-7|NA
TGTGCCAGCAGCTTAGATCTCGGAGGGTATAAGTCGGGAGAGCAGTACTTC
CASSLDLGGYKSGEQYF
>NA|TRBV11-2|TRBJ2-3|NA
TGTGCCAGCAGCTTAGAATCGGGAGATCGATATACGCAGTATTTT
CASSLESGDRYTQYF
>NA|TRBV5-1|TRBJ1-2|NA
TGCGCCAGCAGCTTGGGAACGGGGGTCGGTGGCTACACCTTC
CASSLGTGVGGYTF
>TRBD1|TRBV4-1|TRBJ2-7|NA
TGCGCCAGCAGCCAGGCAGGGGGCAACGAGCAGTACTTC
CASSQAGGNEQYF
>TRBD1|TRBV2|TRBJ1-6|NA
TGTGCCAGCAGGACAGGGAGCTCCTATAATTCACCCCTCCACTTT
CASRTGSSYNSPLHF
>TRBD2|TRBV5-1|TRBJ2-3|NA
TGCGCCAGCAGCTTGACTAGCGTGAGCACAGATACGCAGTATTTT
CASSLTSVSTDTQYF
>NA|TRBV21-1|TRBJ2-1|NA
TGTGCCAGCAGAGAGGATATAGCTACACATTCCGACAATGAGCAGTTCTTC
CASREDIATHSDNEQFF
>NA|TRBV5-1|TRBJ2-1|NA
TGCGCCAGCAGCTTTAGTAGCGGTCCCGGCTCCTACAATGAGCAGTTCTTC
CASSFSSGPGSYNEQFF
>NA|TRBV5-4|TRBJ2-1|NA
TGTGCCAGCAGCCCCGACTGGGGAGGCGAGCAGTTCTTC
CASSPDWGGEQFF
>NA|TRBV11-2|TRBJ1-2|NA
TGTGCCAGCAGCTTACGGGAGGGGACCTATGGCTACACCTTC
CASSLREGTYGYTF
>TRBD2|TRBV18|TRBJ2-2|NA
TGTGCCAGCTCACCTCGGACTAGCGGGGGGCGAACCGGGGAGCTGTTTTTT
CASSPRTSGGRTGELFF
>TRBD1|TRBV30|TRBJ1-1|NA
TGTGCCTGGACGGACAGGGGGCCTAAAGCTTTCTTT
CAWTDRGPKAFF
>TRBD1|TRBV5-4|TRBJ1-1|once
TGTGCCAGTCCCGCGGGACAGTCGAACACTGAAGCTTTCTTT
CASPAGQSNTEAFF
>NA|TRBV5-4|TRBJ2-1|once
TGTGCCAGCAGCTTGGACACCCGCTCCTACAATGAGCAGTTCTTC
CASSLDTRSYNEQFF
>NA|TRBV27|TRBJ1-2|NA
TGTGCCAGCAGTTTCCAGGACAGCCAACATGGCTACACCTTC
CASSFQDSQHGYTF
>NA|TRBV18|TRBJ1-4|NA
TGTGCCAGCTCACCACCGGGGAATCTGGGGGCCGGAGCTAATGAAAAACTGTTTTTT
CASSPPGNLGAGANEKLFF
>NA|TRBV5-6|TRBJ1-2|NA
TGTGCCAGCACCCTGCACGGAGGACCGGCATACACCTTC
CASTLHGGPAYTF
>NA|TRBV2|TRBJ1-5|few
TGTGCCAGCTCAACCTTTAGGGAGGCACAGCCCCAGCATTTT
CASSTFREAQPQHF
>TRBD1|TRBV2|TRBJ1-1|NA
TGTGCCAGCATCCGGACAGGGGACACTGAAGCTTTCTTT
CASIRTGDTEAFF
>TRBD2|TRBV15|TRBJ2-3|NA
TGTGCCAGTGCTAGCGGGAGTACAGATACGCAGTATTTT
CASASGSTDTQYF
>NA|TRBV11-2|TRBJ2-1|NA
TGTGCCAGCAGCTTAGGGGAGGACAATGAGCAGTTCTTC
CASSLGEDNEQFF
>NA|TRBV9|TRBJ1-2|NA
TGTGCCAGCAGCGCCTCCGACTGGGGGGGTGGCTACACCTTC
CASSASDWGGGYTF
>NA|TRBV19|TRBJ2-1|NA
TGTGCCAGTAGTATTACCCCGCGGGTAACCTACAATGAGCAGTTCTTC
CASSITPRVTYNEQFF
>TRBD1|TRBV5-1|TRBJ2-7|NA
TGCGCCAGCAGCCTGCTATGGACAGGCTCCTACGAGCAGTACTTC
CASSLLWTGSYEQYF
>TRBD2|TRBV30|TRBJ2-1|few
TGTGCCTGGAGAACTAGCGGGACGAATGAGCAGTTCTTC
CAWRTSGTNEQFF
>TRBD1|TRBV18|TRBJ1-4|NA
TGTGCCAGCTCACCCAACAGGGGAGGCACTAATGAAAAACTGTTTTTT
CASSPNRGGTNEKLFF
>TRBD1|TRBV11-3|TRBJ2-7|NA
TGTGCCAGCAGCCCCAGGACAGGAGGCGAGCAGTACTTC
CASSPRTGGEQYF
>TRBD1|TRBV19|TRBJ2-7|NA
TGTGCCAGTAGTCTCGGGACAGGGGCCAGTGGATACGAGCAGTACTTC
CASSLGTGASGYEQYF
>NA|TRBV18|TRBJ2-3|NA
TGTGCCAGCTCACCTTCCCTCAGCACAGATACGCAGTATTTT
CASSPSLSTDTQYF
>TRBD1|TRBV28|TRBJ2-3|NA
TGTGCCAGCAGTCCCGGGGACAGGGGAAGCACAGATACGCAGTATTTT
CASSPGDRGSTDTQYF
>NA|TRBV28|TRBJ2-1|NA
TGTGCCAGCCACACAGGATTCAACAATGAGCAGTTCTTC
CASHTGFNNEQFF
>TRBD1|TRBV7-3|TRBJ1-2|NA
TGTGCCAGCAGCTTAAGGCAGGGGGCTCTTGATGGCTACACCTTC
CASSLRQGALDGYTF
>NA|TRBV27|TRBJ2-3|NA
TGTGCCAGCAGTTCCGAGTATACGCAGTATTTT
CASSSEYTQYF
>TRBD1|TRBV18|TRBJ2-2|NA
TGTGCCAGCTGGACAGGGTTACTCACCGGGGAGCTGTTTTTT
CASWTGLLTGELFF
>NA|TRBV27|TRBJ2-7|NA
TGTGCCAGCACCCGCGTGAATGGCGAGCAGTACTTC
CASTRVNGEQYF